Listed below are T cell receptor beta chains from one sample, sequenced in a study of blood T cell repertoires in COVID-19. Sequencing used immunoSEQ multiplex PCR; TCRdb keeps in-frame clones, though not all of them. This sample carries 140,000 to 150,000 clones, 84% of them seen once, and the ten largest clones take under 10%. Material: peripheral blood. These receptors all stem from a man aged 30-40 years with COVID-19, enrolled during active disease. Both conserved end residues are part of each CDR3. A D gene is named only where the DNA matches it firmly. Some rows have no size entry. The others give once, few or many, or a class for an expanded clone.

TRBD2	NA	TRBV24-1	TRBJ2-3	TGTGCCACCAGTGATGCGGGGACGGAAGCGGGAGTTGGTACGCAGTATTTT	CATSDAGTEAGVGTQYF
TRBD1	NA	TRBV10-3	TRBJ2-7	TGTGCCATCACCTCGGGACAGGGAATCCACGAGCAGTACTTC	CAITSGQGIHEQYF
TRBD1	NA	TRBV5-6	TRBJ1-5	TGTGCCAGCAGCCTTAGGCGACAGGGGGTGGACGATAGCAATCAGCCCCAGCATTTT	CASSLRRQGVDDSNQPQHF
NA	NA	TRBV7-9	TRBJ2-2	TGTGCCAGCAGCTTCGTTGGCGGGAACACCGGGGAGCTGTTTTTT	CASSFVGGNTGELFF
TRBD1	few	TRBV10-3	TRBJ1-4	TGTGCCATCAGTGATATCGGACAGGGAGAAAAACTGTTTTTT	CAISDIGQGEKLFF
TRBD2	once	TRBV9	TRBJ2-7	TGTGCCAGCAGCATTAGCGGGAGGGGGATTACCGAGCAGTACTTC	CASSISGRGITEQYF
TRBD1	NA	TRBV9	TRBJ1-2	TGTGCCAGCAGCGCCCGGGACAGGCCCCGTGATGGCTACACCTTC	CASSARDRPRDGYTF
TRBD1	NA	TRBV19	TRBJ1-1	TGTGCCAGTAGTATAGAGCACAGGGGCTCGGGCACTGAAGCTTTCTTT	CASSIEHRGSGTEAFF
NA	NA	TRBV5-4	TRBJ2-7	TGTGCCAGCAGCCCGGCCTCGGGCGGAGGGTTCTACGAGCAGTACTTC	CASSPASGGGFYEQYF
NA	NA	TRBV28	TRBJ2-7	TGTGCCAGCAGAGTCGGGTCGGGCTACGAGCAGTACTTC	CASRVGSGYEQYF
NA	once	TRBV6-5	TRBJ2-5	TGTGCCAGCAGGCGACAAGAGACCCAGTACTTC	CASRRQETQYF
TRBD2	NA	TRBV6-5	TRBJ2-5	TGTGCCAGCAGTCAGGGACTAGCGGGAGAGACCCAGTACTTC	CASSQGLAGETQYF
NA	NA	TRBV10-3	TRBJ2-7	TGTGCCCCCTTCTACGAGCAGTACTTC	CAPFYEQYF
TRBD2	few	TRBV7-6	TRBJ2-2	TGTGCCAGCAGTTGGACTAGCGGGAGGGCCGGGGAGCTGTTTTTT	CASSWTSGRAGELFF
TRBD2	few	TRBV10-3	TRBJ2-7	TGTGCCATCAAGGAAGGACTAGCGGGAGGCGAGCAGTACTTC	CAIKEGLAGGEQYF
NA	few	TRBV10-3	TRBJ1-5	TGTGCCATCAGTGAGACAGTAGATCAGCCCCAGCATTTT	CAISETVDQPQHF
NA	once	TRBV5-4	TRBJ1-1	TGTGCCAGCAGCTTGCGGGGGATGAACACTGAAGCTTTCTTT	CASSLRGMNTEAFF
NA	once	TRBV2	TRBJ1-5	TGTGCCACCAGCGCCCAGGCCGGGGTGAATCAGCCCCAGCATTTT	CATSAQAGVNQPQHF
NA	NA	TRBV5-1	TRBJ2-3	TGCGCCAGCAGCCCGGGCCAGCGGAGAAGCACAGATACGCAGTATTTT	CASSPGQRRSTDTQYF
TRBD1	NA	TRBV6-5	TRBJ1-5	TGTGCCAGCAGTTATGACGGGACAGGGAATCAGCCCCAGCATTTT	CASSYDGTGNQPQHF
NA	NA	TRBV18	TRBJ2-2	TGTGCCAGCTCACCACGGCGGACAGAGAACACCGGGGAGCTGTTTTTT	CASSPRRTENTGELFF
NA	once	TRBV13	TRBJ2-5	TGTGCCAGCAGCTACCGGGCGGGTGGGTACCAAGAGACCCAGTACTTC	CASSYRAGGYQETQYF
TRBD1	NA	TRBV18	TRBJ1-5	TGTGCCAGCTCAGGCGGACAGGGGGGACAGCCCCAGCATTTT	CASSGGQGGQPQHF
TRBD2	few	TRBV9	TRBJ2-7	TGTGCCAGCAGCGTAATGGTCGTCCGGCTAGCGGTCTACGAGCAGTACTTC	CASSVMVVRLAVYEQYF
TRBD1	many	TRBV29-1	TRBJ1-5	TGCAGCGCTACATCAGGGGGCGGTCAGCCCCAGCATTTT	CSATSGGGQPQHF
NA	once	TRBV30	TRBJ2-1	TGTGCCTGGAGGCATACAGGAGGGAGCTCCTACAATGAGCAGTTCTTC	CAWRHTGGSSYNEQFF
TRBD1	NA	TRBV2	TRBJ1-6	TGTGCCAGCAGTGAAGCTTCAGGGGGTTCACCCCTCCACTTT	CASSEASGGSPLHF
NA	NA	TRBV21-1	TRBJ1-2	TGTGCCAGCAGCCCCCATGCGGGGGGCGGCTACACCTTC	CASSPHAGGGYTF
NA	NA	TRBV30	TRBJ1-2	TGTGCCTGCGGTCGGAACTATGGCTACACCTTC	CACGRNYGYTF
NA	few	TRBV27	TRBJ2-2	TGTGCCAGCGCCCCTTGGGCAGGGGTGACCGGGGAGCTGTTTTTT	CASAPWAGVTGELFF
NA	few	TRBV30	TRBJ2-2	TGTGCCTGGAGTCCCGTCTCGAGGGGGGAGCTGTTTTTT	CAWSPVSRGELFF
TRBD1	once	TRBV5-1	TRBJ2-7	TGCGCCAGCAGCTTGGCGGCAGGGGGCTCCTACGAGCAGTACTTC	CASSLAAGGSYEQYF
NA	NA	TRBV19	TRBJ1-3	TGTGCCAGTAGTATTGGGACTTCTGGAAACACCATATATTTT	CASSIGTSGNTIYF
TRBD2	NA	TRBV7-2	TRBJ2-1	TGTGCCAGCAGCTTAACTAGCGGGAGGGGAGGGGAGCAGTTCTTC	CASSLTSGRGGEQFF
TRBD1	NA	TRBV28	TRBJ2-1	TGTGCCAGCAGTTTACCGGATCAGGGGGCCTACAATGAGCAGTTCTTC	CASSLPDQGAYNEQFF
TRBD2	NA	TRBV7-2	TRBJ2-2	TGTGCCAGCAGCTTACTAGCGGGGCTATCCGGGGAGCTGTTTTTT	CASSLLAGLSGELFF
TRBD1	NA	TRBV9	TRBJ1-1	TGTGCCAGCAGCGTAGGATCTGACAGGGGGCGGACTGAAGCTTTCTTT	CASSVGSDRGRTEAFF
TRBD1	few	TRBV28	TRBJ1-4	TGTGCCAGCAGTCCCGACAGGGGTCGGGAAAAACTGTTTTTT	CASSPDRGREKLFF
NA	NA	TRBV3-1/TRBV3-2	TRBJ1-1	TGTGCCAGCAGCCAAGTCCTGGGGAGGGGGGGCAGCACTGAAGCTTTCTTT	CASSQVLGRGGSTEAFF
NA	NA	TRBV4-1	TRBJ1-6	TGCGCCAGCAGCCAAGGGGGTTCGGGGGACTATAATTCACCCCTCCACTTT	CASSQGGSGDYNSPLHF
NA	NA	TRBV19	TRBJ2-1	TGTGCCAGTAGTATAGAGGGGGGTTACAATGAGCAGTTCTTC	CASSIEGGYNEQFF
NA	NA	TRBV7-9	TRBJ1-4	TGTGCCAGCACAGTCCCAGGAAATGAAAAACTGTTTTTT	CASTVPGNEKLFF
NA	NA	TRBV7-3	TRBJ2-1	TGTGCCAGCAGCTTAGCGGGGCCACCCTACAATGAGCAGTTCTTC	CASSLAGPPYNEQFF
NA	NA	TRBV4-3	TRBJ2-7	TGCGCCAGCAGCCAAGACTCCGGCGGAGGGAGGTCCGAGCAGTACTTC	CASSQDSGGGRSEQYF
TRBD1	NA	TRBV11-2	TRBJ2-5	TGTGCCAGCAGCTTGGGACAGGGTGAGACCCAGTACTTC	CASSLGQGETQYF
NA	NA	TRBV7-8	TRBJ2-1	TGTGCCAGCAGTGACCGACTAGGTCGCCACAATGAGCAGTTCTTC	CASSDRLGRHNEQFF
TRBD1	few	TRBV6-2/TRBV6-3	TRBJ1-5	TGTGCCAGCAGCCGACAGGGCCGCAATCAGCCCCAGCATTTT	CASSRQGRNQPQHF
NA	NA	TRBV15	TRBJ1-1	TGTGCCACCAGCAGGTTATCCAACACTGAAGCTTTCTTT	CATSRLSNTEAFF
NA	NA	TRBV18	TRBJ1-2	TGTGCCAGCTCATACAGCAGTACTAACTATGGCTACACCTTC	CASSYSSTNYGYTF
NA	NA	TRBV2	TRBJ2-1	TGTGCCAGCAGCTACGGACAGACCCCTCGGAATGAGCAGTTCTTC	CASSYGQTPRNEQFF
NA	NA	TRBV12-3/TRBV12-4	TRBJ1-2	TGTGCCAGCAGTTTCAACACCCTGGAGGGCTACACCTTC	CASSFNTLEGYTF
TRBD1	NA	TRBV27	TRBJ1-5	TGTGCCAGCAGTTCGGCCCCTCCAGGGGCAGGGGGATACCAGCCCCAGCATTTT	CASSSAPPGAGGYQPQHF